A selection of T cell receptor beta chains follows, all from one sample in a study of blood T cells in healthy people across ages. TCRdb redid the calling of the 5' RACE reads with MiXCR, one entry per CDR3 protein. In the table there are 800,000 to 950,000 distinct CDR3 sequences, around 34% of which are singletons. Source material: blood. The source of these receptors is a man aged 18 to 35 in good health. Each CDR3 is given with its conserved first and last residue.

v_call	cdr3_aa
TRBV12-3/TRBV12-4	CASSFLRTFLYEQYF
TRBV5-5	CASSTIGLINSPLHF
TRBV9	CASSAMGQETQYF
TRBV20-1	CSANGQDSYEQYF
TRBV5-1	CASSLTAGGPTDTQYF
TRBV6-6	CASSRELQPQHF
TRBV5-1	CASSLAPRGLRQPQHF
TRBV5-1	CASSLGATNSPLHF
TRBV5-1	CASSPSPTGRGSTDTQYF
TRBV6-5	CASTRDTEAFF
TRBV3-1	CASRALAGALNEQYF
TRBV4-1	CASSQDVGRGAYNEQFF
TRBV28	CASSSGTRIRGYTF
TRBV27	CASSPLAGVSEETQYF
TRBV2	CASGPWINYGYTF
TRBV4-2	CASSQDVGSAAYGYTF
TRBV6-6	CTSSYSSSPGGGYTF
TRBV10-3	CAIAGTGGEKLFF
TRBV7-9	CASSLGPAGAGVGNEQFF
TRBV5-5	CASSLGQGYYNEQFF
TRBV20-1	CSATLAGSDEQYF
TRBV10-3	CAISESAGLEAFF
TRBV2	CASGDRINDSYEQYF
TRBV25-1	CASSENGPSYNEQFF
TRBV12-3/TRBV12-4	CASSPTGSSYEQYF
TRBV7-2	CASSTTDFYGYTF
TRBV29-1	CSVDRGGTYEQYF
TRBV20-1	CSARPRQGRETQYF
TRBV5-1	CASSLAGHPNSPLHF
TRBV28	CAISWGITEAFF
TRBV12-3/TRBV12-4	CASSSGGSVYNEQFF
TRBV15	CATRNTQGRLAKNIQYF
TRBV21-1	CASPSRQGAGGHVNIQYF
TRBV20-1	CSADGNTDTQYF
TRBV4-3	CASSQESDGGPYEQYF
TRBV30	CARSGSYEQYF
TRBV7-9	CASTLAADQETQYF
TRBV15	CATSRERGQGYGEAFF
TRBV3-1	CASSHYLSGGLPLNEQFF
TRBV5-1	CASSGGTMNTEAFF
TRBV7-9	CASSATGQYEQYF
TRBV14	CASSQGVAPLHF
TRBV7-9	CANSLDGQGWETQYF
TRBV7-9	CASSSTSKGTDTQYF
TRBV5-6	CASNQGRENEAFF
TRBV29-1	CSVPKPEIYNEQFF
TRBV5-1	CASSLYPVKYQETRYF
TRBV29-1	CSGGDPGTEAFF
TRBV5-1	CASSSSQGYGTEAFF
TRBV7-2	CASSLDSWQGAYEQYF
TRBV14	CASSQDLVRTEAFF
TRBV5-1	CASSPPRELFF
TRBV6-6	CASSARTSNQPQHF
TRBV27	CASSPSSLGVAKNIQYF
TRBV11-1	CASSSTYVTGELFF
TRBV24-1	CATRGTGTNTGELFF
TRBV4-3	CASSQTVRGGGYTF
TRBV7-6	CASSRIFGGVIGYTF
TRBV5-1	CANSLGGDQPQHF
TRBV20-1	CSAPRRDPYNEQFF